Reported below is one TCR beta chain. Its antigen remains undetermined. Base qualities are not recorded, but no much larger clone differs from it by a single base. This entry is derived from a study of T cell responses to AZD1222 COVID-19 vaccine (dated by TCRdb to the early 2020s). About the investigation overall: AZD1222 recipients given second doses at about 4 weeks or at about 12 weeks were pooled, since spike-specific TCR depth and breadth were not found to differ between the two schedules. TCR sequencing was performed for over 230 trial participants, of whom around 210 were given two doses of AZD1222 and roughly 25 were given two doses of MenACWY control vaccine. Enrollment into the trials was organized by age into subgroups of 18-55, 56-69 and 70-plus years, and those subgroups contained about 160, 30 and 59 TCR-sequenced participants, respectively.

The time point label, read with the paper, signifies: baseline before first vaccination. Vaccinee samples came from UK trials COV001 and COV002, including a single-blind randomized controlled phase 2/3 trial of AZD1222 (ChAdOx1 nCoV-19) in healthy adults. For TCRbeta chain sequencing, PBMC samples from trial participants were taken at day 0 and at day 28 after the second dose. The CDR3 regions of human TCRbeta chains were analyzed by immunosequencing. Regarding the original processing steps: Repertoire TCRs were matched against a reference library of SARS-CoV-2-specific TCRs generated with the MIRA antigen-specificity platform. Breadth was defined as the fraction of unique TCRs that were SARS-CoV-2-associated. Depth was defined as the fraction of total T cells that were SARS-CoV-2-associated. Using the MIRA data, each spike-specific TCR was mapped to the spike region that the TCR reacts to and placed in a CD4 or CD8 class. Log10-transformed breadth and depth values were compared by one-way ANOVA with Sidak's multiple comparisons tests. The immuneACCESS repertoire file appears here via TCRdb, limited to in-frame rearrangements. These files lack a portion of the clones; in checked studies, under half of the deficit traces to unresolved V genes, and the cause of the others is not known. The DNA was the basis for D and trimming; V, J and clone size are from that table. This sample gives about 130,000 clones in total; around 90% of them show up just once. Approximately 1.5% of the sample is held by the ten biggest clonotypes.

The germline V gene gives CDR1 as MDHEN and CDR2 as SYDVKM. Its CDR3 holds 14 amino acids, cysteine through phenylalanine. Only the CDR3 part of the read is kept: 42 bases, read in frame from the first base. The junction shows trimming of 2 bases on V and 4 bases on J, plus 11 bases between the germline ends. Study-wide conclusions, independent of this receptor: A significant rise in spike-specific TCR breadth and depth was observed after two AZD1222 doses relative to day 0 and relative to MenACWY recipients. Conclusions about previously exposed vaccinees are limited because only six or seven AZD1222 recipients were SARS-CoV-2 seropositive at baseline. In the small 56-69-year group, the increase in depth fell short of significance, most likely because of low power. The vaccine-associated CD4 TCRs covered the entire spike protein, and the dominant responses fell in regions 160-218 and 743-854. Reportedly, almost half of the unique spike-specific TCRs recognized epitopes lying outside the regions that are mutated in the B.1.351 and B.1.1.7 variants. Participants were mostly white British and included more females than males, and it was suggested by the authors that clonal diversity may have been underestimated. Because no day 14 peak-response samples were available, repertoires were characterized only after the peak T cell response.

The sequencing here drew on peripheral blood, taken on day 0 of AZD1222 vaccination. The V and J genes are TRBV28 and TRBJ1-2; the D segment cannot be called with confidence. The receptor comes from an adult in good health. In nucleotide form, the sequence is TGTGCCAGCAGTTTAAAAGGACGGGGCTATGGCTACACCTTC. Its protein is CASSLKGRGYGYTF.